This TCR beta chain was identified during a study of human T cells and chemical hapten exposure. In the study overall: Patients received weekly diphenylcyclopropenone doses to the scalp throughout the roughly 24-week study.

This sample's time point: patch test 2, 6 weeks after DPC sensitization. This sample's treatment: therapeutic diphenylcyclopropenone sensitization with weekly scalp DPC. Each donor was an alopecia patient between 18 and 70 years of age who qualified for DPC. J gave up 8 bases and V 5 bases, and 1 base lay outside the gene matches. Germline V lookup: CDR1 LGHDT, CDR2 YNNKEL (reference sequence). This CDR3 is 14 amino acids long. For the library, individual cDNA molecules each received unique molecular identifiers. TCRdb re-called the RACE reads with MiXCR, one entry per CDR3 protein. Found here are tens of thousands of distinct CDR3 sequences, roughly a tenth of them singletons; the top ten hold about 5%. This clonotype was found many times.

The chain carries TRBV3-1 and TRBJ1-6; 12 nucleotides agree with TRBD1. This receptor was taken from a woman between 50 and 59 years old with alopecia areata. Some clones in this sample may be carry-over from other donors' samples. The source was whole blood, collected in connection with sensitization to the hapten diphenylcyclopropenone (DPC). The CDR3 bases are TGTGCCAGCAGCGGGACAGGGGGCGATTCACCCCTCCACTTT. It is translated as CASSGTGGDSPLHF.